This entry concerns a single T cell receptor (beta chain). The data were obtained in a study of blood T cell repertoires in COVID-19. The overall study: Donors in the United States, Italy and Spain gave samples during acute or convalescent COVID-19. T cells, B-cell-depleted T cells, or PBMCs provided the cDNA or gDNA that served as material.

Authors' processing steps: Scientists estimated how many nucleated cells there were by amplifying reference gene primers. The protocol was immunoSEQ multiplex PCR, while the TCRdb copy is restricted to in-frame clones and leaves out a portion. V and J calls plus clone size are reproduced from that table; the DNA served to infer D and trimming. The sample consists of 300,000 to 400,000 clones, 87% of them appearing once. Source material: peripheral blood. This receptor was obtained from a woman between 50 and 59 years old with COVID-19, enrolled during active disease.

The chain's CDR3 is CASSLKETQYF. The CDR3 DNA reads TGTGCCAGCTCACTAAAAGAGACCCAGTACTTC. The chain joins TRBV18 to TRBJ2-5; D remains unclear. The CDR3 is made up of 11 amino acids. Trimming removed 4 bases from V and 3 bases from J, with 3 bases in between. CDR1 is KGHSH and CDR2 is LQKENI in the germline V gene.